Presented here are 30 T cell receptor beta chains from one specimen sequenced in a study of blood T cell repertoires in COVID-19. Repertoires were generated with immunoSEQ multiplex PCR, while TCRdb's copy carries only in-frame clones and drops some. Among under 150,000 clones listed, approximately 80% were seen once. The sample comprised peripheral blood. These receptors were taken from an elderly woman with active or convalescent COVID-19.

The genes are TRBV5-1 and TRBJ2-5; 9 positions match TRBD2. The ends lost 0 bases at V and 5 bases at J; junction bases unmatched: 5. The germline CDR1 and CDR2 sequences are SGHRS and YFSETQ. This CDR3 is 15 amino acids long. The chain's CDR3 is CASSLAPGLAETQYF. The DNA for the CDR3 is TGCGCCAGCAGCTTGGCCCCCGGACTAGCGGAGACCCAGTACTTC. Supplemented by reference TRBV5-1 and TRBJ2-5, the full variable domain reads KAGVTQTPRYLIKTRGQQVTLSCSPISGHRSVSWYQQTPGQGLQFLFEYFSETQRNKGNFPGRFSGRQFSNSRSEMNVSTLELGDSALYLCASSLAPGLAETQYFGPGTRLLVL.

This chain joins TRBV2 and TRBJ1-2; TRBD1 matches 10 bases. The trim removed 4 bases at V and 7 bases at J, leaving 15 bases unmatched. Germline V gene data show CDR1 as SNHLY and CDR2 as FYNNEI. The CDR3 extends over 17 amino acids. CDR3 loop: CASSGSQAGTGVRGYTF. The CDR3, as DNA: TGTGCCAGCAGTGGGTCACAGGCCGGGACAGGGGTTCGTGGCTACACCTTC.

This chain connects TRBV7-2 to TRBJ1-1; D not certain. Trimming removed 1 base from V and 7 bases from J, with 13 bases in between. CDR1 is SGHTA and CDR2 is FQGNSA in the germline V gene. The CDR3 is 14 amino acids. The CDR3 DNA reads TGTGCCAGCAGCTTAGTACAACGGCGGAGTGAAGCTTTCTTT. It specifies CASSLVQRRSEAFF.

The V call is TRBV19, the J call TRBJ1-2; 7 nucleotides agree with TRBD1. The germline gives CDR1 LNHDA, CDR2 SQIVND (reference sequence). The junction had 2 bases not matched to a gene; V was cut back by 5 bases and J by 5 bases. The CDR3 length is 12 residues. The CDR3 DNA follows: TGTGCCAGTAGTGAGACAGGGTATGGCTACACCTTC. Its protein is CASSETGYGYTF.

This chain uses TRBV5-6 with TRBJ2-7, with a possible D match to TRBD2 (6 bases). Between the trimmed V and J ends, which lost 2 bases and 5 bases, there was a span of 17 bases. The germline CDR1 and CDR2 sequences are SGHDT and YYEEEE. CDR3 length: 15 amino acids. For the CDR3, the DNA is TGTGCCAGCAGCTTTCGTAGAGCGGGCTTGAACGAGCAGTACTTC. Translated, it gives CASSFRRAGLNEQYF.

The J gene is TRBJ2-3, the V gene TRBV5-1; TRBD1 might be the D (5 bases). The germline gives CDR1 SGHRS, CDR2 YFSETQ. V was cut by 5 bases and J by 0 bases, with 10 bases left in between. This CDR3 spans 14 amino acids. CDR3 bases: TGCGCCAGCAGGACAGCTACTAGCACAGATACGCAGTATTTT. This sequence encodes CASRTATSTDTQYF.

The J gene is TRBJ2-7, the V gene TRBV5-1; TRBD1 matches 10 bases. The trim removed 5 bases at V and 3 bases at J, leaving 2 bases unmatched. This CDR3 has 13 amino acids. Germline assignment: CDR1 SGHRS and CDR2 YFSETQ. The CDR3 nucleotides read TGCGCCAGCAGGAGGGACAGGGGCTACGAGCAGTACTTC. The encoded protein is CASRRDRGYEQYF.

In DNA form, the CDR3 reads TGTGCCAGCAGCCAACGGGATTTTCGGGAGACCCAGTACTTC. The encoded protein is CASSQRDFRETQYF. The rearrangement joins TRBV14 to TRBJ2-5; tentative D call: TRBD2 (5 bases). This CDR3 has 14 residues. Germline CDR1 SGHDN, CDR2 FVKESK. V lost 2 bases, J lost 5 bases, and 12 bases lay in between.

The chain carries TRBV7-8 and TRBJ1-1; TRBD1 matches at 7 bases. V shed 5 bases and J 5 bases; nucleotides not matched to a gene: 5. Per germline, CDR1 SGHVS and CDR2 FQNEAQ. The CDR3 totals 13 residues. The CDR3 spells CASSTRTGTEAFF. Written as DNA, the CDR3 is TGTGCCAGCAGCACTCGGACAGGTACTGAAGCTTTCTTT.

V is TRBV20-1 and J is TRBJ1-5, with TRBD1 as a possible D gene (6 bases). The CDR3 loop spans 14 amino acids. Trimming removed 3 bases from V and 5 bases from J, with 14 bases in between. The germline V gene encodes CDR1 DFQATT and CDR2 SNEGSKA (reference sequence). The CDR3 sequence is CSASGQGKDQPQHF. For the CDR3, the DNA is TGCAGTGCTAGTGGGCAGGGGAAGGATCAGCCCCAGCATTTT.

V gene TRBV12-5 combines with J gene TRBJ1-3, with D perhaps TRBD1 (6 bases). V was clipped by 5 bases and J by 4 bases, with 12 bases between them. Germline CDR1 LGHNT, CDR2 FRNRAP. This CDR3 is 14 amino acids long. The CDR3 loop is CASGRGAPGNTIYF. DNA for the CDR3: TGTGCTAGTGGTCGGGGGGCGCCCGGAAACACCATATATTTT.

This clone has a handful of counts. The chain employs TRBV27 and TRBJ2-7; D remains ambiguous. Per germline, CDR1 MNHEY and CDR2 SMNVEV (reference sequence). Trimming pared 4 bases from V and 3 bases from J, leaving 10 bases between. The CDR3 length is 13 residues. The DNA for the CDR3 is TGTGCCAGCAGTTCAAAAAACAGCTACGAGCAGTACTTC. Translation gives CASSSKNSYEQYF.

This clone came up once. The CDR3 DNA reads as TGTGCCAGTAGTAGGGGACAGGGGAGAACTCCCAGCTCTGGAAACACCATATATTTT. It translates to CASSRGQGRTPSSGNTIYF. The chain has TRBV19 and TRBJ1-3, with 10 positions matching TRBD1. The CDR3 spans 19 residues. Germline CDR1 and CDR2: LNHDA and SQIVND (reference sequence). The junction had 12 bases not matched to a gene; V was cut back by 4 bases and J by 0 bases.

The chain links TRBV4-1 to TRBJ2-3; no clear D. The germline V gene encodes CDR1 MGHRA and CDR2 YSYEKL. This CDR3 region has 13 residues. Between the trimmed V and J ends, which lost 4 bases and 2 bases, there was a span of 7 bases. The CDR3 DNA reads as TGCGCCAGCAGCCGGTCTACCACAGATACGCAGTATTTT. This gives the protein CASSRSTTDTQYF.

The chain carries TRBV28 and TRBJ2-7; D is possibly TRBD2 (5 bases). Germline CDR1 MDHEN, CDR2 SYDVKM. The CDR3 covers 14 residues. Deletions cut 3 bases from V and 3 bases from J, with 12 bases between. CDR3: CASSFGGANYEQYF. The CDR3, as DNA: TGTGCCAGCAGTTTCGGAGGAGCGAACTACGAGCAGTACTTC.

J is TRBJ1-2 and V is TRBV3-1 (or the pseudogene TRBV3-2); 9 nucleotides line up with TRBD1. The CDR3 is 16 residues long. V trimming: 4 bases; J trimming: 7 bases; junction bases outside the gene matches: 13. Germline lookup yields CDR1 LGHDT and CDR2 YNNKEL (reference sequence). The CDR3 DNA reads TGTGCCAGCAGCCGGCGGGGACAGGGAGTTTTCAGTGGCTACACCTTC. Translated, it gives CASSRRGQGVFSGYTF.

The rearrangement links TRBV7-3 to TRBJ2-5, with D perhaps matching TRBD2 (6 bases). Per the germline V gene, CDR1 is SGHTA and CDR2 is FQGTGA. CDR3 length equals 14 residues. V shed 2 bases and J shed 3 bases, with 10 bases lying between them. The CDR3 sequence is CASSLSGVEETQYF. The CDR3 DNA reads TGTGCCAGCAGCTTATCGGGAGTTGAAGAGACCCAGTACTTC.

Only one count was recorded for this clone. V and J are TRBV23-1 and TRBJ2-1; possible D gene TRBD2, 5 bases. Being an ORF, TRBV23-1 has a function that is uncertain. This CDR3 has 20 amino acids. Trimming shortened V by 0 bases and J by 1 base, and 22 bases separated the two germline ends. The chain's CDR3 is CASSQSAHPSMGRSYNEQFF. Written as DNA, the CDR3 is TGCGCCAGCAGTCAATCGGCCCACCCCTCGATGGGGAGATCCTACAATGAGCAGTTCTTC.

The chain links TRBV11-2 to TRBJ1-2; possibly TRBD1 for D (6 bases). The CDR3 length is 15 residues. Germline CDR1 SGHAT, CDR2 FQNNGV. V lost 2 bases to trimming and J lost 4 bases, with 14 bases between them. The CDR3 loop is CASSLLHGTSYGYTF. For the CDR3, the DNA is TGTGCCAGCAGCTTACTCCACGGGACATCCTATGGCTACACCTTC.

This clone was seen a single time. The rearrangement joins TRBV27 to TRBJ1-2; tentatively, D is TRBD1 (6 bases). Germline-derived CDR1 and CDR2 are MNHEY and SMNVEV (reference sequence). The CDR3 totals 17 residues. V shed 6 bases and J shed 4 bases, with 24 bases lying between them. CDR3 amino acids: CASSPFTGPKRSYGYTF. The CDR3 bases are TGTGCCAGCAGCCCCTTTACAGGGCCCAAGAGGTCCTATGGCTACACCTTC.

This clone was observed a few times. The J gene is TRBJ1-4, the V gene TRBV16, with D unresolved. With 2 bases removed from V and 3 bases from J, the gap between germline ends came to 7 bases. The CDR3 is 14 amino acids. The V gene's germline CDR1 is KGHSY and CDR2 FQNENV. The CDR3 DNA reads TGTGCCAGCAGCCAAAGTCACTCTAATGAAAAACTGTTTTTT. It codes for CASSQSHSNEKLFF.

V is TRBV27 and J is TRBJ2-7; unclear D gene. Germline lookup yields CDR1 MNHEY and CDR2 SMNVEV (reference sequence). The CDR3 is 14 residues long. V lost 2 bases, J lost 3 bases, and 11 bases lay in between. The DNA of the CDR3 is TGTGCCAGCAGTTTAAGGCAGGCTTACTACGAGCAGTACTTC. As protein: CASSLRQAYYEQYF.

This rearrangement joins TRBV18 to TRBJ1-1; TRBD1 agrees at 7 bases. Per germline, CDR1 KGHSH and CDR2 LQKENI. Trimming at V came to 4 bases and at J to 0 bases, leaving 8 bases not matched to a gene. The CDR3 extends over 16 amino acids. This chain's CDR3 is CASSRGGLGMNTEAFF. The DNA of the CDR3 is TGTGCCAGCTCACGAGGGGGCTTGGGGATGAACACTGAAGCTTTCTTT.

This clone has a single count. J is TRBJ2-5 and V is TRBV2; D unclear. V lost 10 bases, J lost 5 bases, and 11 bases lay in between. Germline V gene lookup returns CDR1 SNHLY and CDR2 FYNNEI. The CDR3 is made up of 11 amino acids. CDR3 sequence: CATRREETQYF. The CDR3 bases are TGTGCCACCAGACGCGAGGAGACCCAGTACTTC.

This clone is a singleton in its sample. This rearrangement joins TRBV12-3 or TRBV12-4 to TRBJ1-5; D not resolved. The V end lost 3 bases, the J end lost 7 bases, and 7 bases lay between the germline ends. This CDR3 is built from 12 residues. The chain's CDR3 is CASSFMEQPQHF. The CDR3 region has the DNA TGTGCCAGCAGTTTCATGGAGCAGCCCCAGCATTTT.

This chain links TRBV14 with TRBJ1-2; 12 bases are shared with TRBD1. Germline V gene lookup returns CDR1 SGHDN and CDR2 FVKESK. V shed 3 bases and J 8 bases; nucleotides not matched to a gene: 4. The CDR3 spans 14 residues. CDR3 coding DNA: TGTGCCAGCAGCCATTCGGGACAGGGGGCCGGCTACACCTTC. Translated: CASSHSGQGAGYTF.

The chain joins TRBV7-6 to TRBJ1-2; D perhaps matches TRBD1 (5 bases). Trimming left V 3 bases short and J 3 bases short, with 17 bases between. The germline V gene encodes CDR1 SGHVS and CDR2 FNYEAQ. This CDR3 spans 16 amino acids. The CDR3 region is CASSLHWRGPHYGYTF. As DNA, the CDR3 is TGTGCCAGCAGCTTGCACTGGCGGGGCCCCCACTATGGCTACACCTTC.

This clone showed up just once. This chain joins TRBV23-1 and TRBJ1-1; D not certain. TRBV23-1 is known as an ORF, though its function is uncertain. V lost 7 bases and J lost 4, with 31 bases in between. This CDR3 has 19 residues. CDR3: CASNNLLAGGYTFLTEAFF. The CDR3 DNA reads TGCGCCAGCAATAACCTTCTGGCCGGAGGTTACACTTTTCTCACTGAAGCTTTCTTT.

The chain couples TRBV5-1 to TRBJ1-4; no definite D call. Trimming removed 0 bases at V and 14 bases at J, with 14 bases between. CDR3 length: 13 amino acids. Germline-derived CDR1 and CDR2 are SGHRS and YFSETQ. The CDR3 sequence: CASSLGVSGVLFF. In DNA form, the CDR3 reads TGCGCCAGCAGCTTGGGTGTGTCGGGTGTGCTGTTTTTT.

The gene calls are TRBV12-3 or TRBV12-4 and TRBJ2-5, with no clear D. Trimming removed 5 bases from V and 2 bases from J, with 6 bases in between. The CDR3 sequence is 12 residues long. This CDR3 is CASSRNQETQYF. CDR3 DNA sequence: TGTGCCAGCAGTCGTAATCAAGAGACCCAGTACTTC.